This T cell receptor beta chain was profiled in a study of T-cell reconstitution after alpha-beta-depleted transplantation in children. CDR3 size: 13 residues. V lost 4 bases, J lost 2 bases, and 12 bases lay in between. In germline, CDR1 is DFQATT, CDR2 SNEGSKA (reference sequence). TCRbeta library construction was performed incorporating unique molecular identifiers. MiXCR was run by TCRdb on the PCR reads, yielding one entry per CDR3 protein. The profile shows 7,000 or so distinct CDR3 sequences, 4% to 5.5% of them singletons. Overall study results and limits: Several hundred graft clones that had expanded were reportedly the source of alpha-beta T cells about two months after transplant. Diversity of TCRbeta at day 60 was high in some patients, arising from surviving recipient T cells and thymic progenitors.

This clonotype has a count of ten or more. Its specificity is unknown. This material consisted of PBMCs, mostly from graft donor cells, taken 180 days after TCRalphabeta/CD19-depleted stem cell transplant. The sequence was obtained from a child under two years old who had a stem cell transplant for acute myeloid leukemia, so the T cells may come from the graft donor. This chain links TRBV20-1 with TRBJ2-7; a weak D match, TRBD1 (6 bases). The CDR3 sequence is CSATKTGTYEQYF. The CDR3 bases are TGCAGTGCTACCAAGACAGGAACCTACGAGCAGTACTTC.